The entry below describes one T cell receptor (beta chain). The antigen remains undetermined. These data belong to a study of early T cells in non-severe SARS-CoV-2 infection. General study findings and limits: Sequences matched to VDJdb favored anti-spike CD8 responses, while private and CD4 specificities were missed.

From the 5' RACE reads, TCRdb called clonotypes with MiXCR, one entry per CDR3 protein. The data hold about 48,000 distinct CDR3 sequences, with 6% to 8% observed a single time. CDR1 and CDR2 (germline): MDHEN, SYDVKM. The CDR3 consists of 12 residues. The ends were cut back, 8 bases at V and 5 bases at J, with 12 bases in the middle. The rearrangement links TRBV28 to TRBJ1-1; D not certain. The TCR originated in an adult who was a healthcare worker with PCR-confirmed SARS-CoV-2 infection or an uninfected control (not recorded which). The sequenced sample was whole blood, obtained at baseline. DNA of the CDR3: TGTGCCAGCGGCGTGAGGAGGACTGAAGCTTTCTTT. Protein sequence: CASGVRRTEAFF.